Sequencing of this TCR beta chain was carried out in a study of molecular identifiers for immune sequencing clone quantification. The CDR3 spans 14 residues. Germline-derived CDR1 and CDR2 are MNHNS and SASEGT. The V end lost 0 bases, the J end lost 2 bases, and 7 bases lay between the germline ends. TCRdb recomputed calls from the PCR reads with MiXCR, one row per CDR3 protein. The top ten hold less than 0.85% of the sample, which has roughly 90,000 distinct CDR3 sequences, approximately 25% seen once. This chain connects TRBV6-1 to TRBJ2-5; D unresolved. The clonotype was recovered from a human donor in good health. Some libraries in this study had Jurkat cell RNA spiked in. The sequencing sample was made of naive CD8+ T cells from blood, with Jurkat cell RNA spiked in. Subset specified: FACS-sorted CD8+CD4-CCR7+CD45RA+ naive T cells. This CDR3 is CASSEAGRQETQYF. As DNA, the CDR3 is TGTGCCAGCAGTGAAGCTGGGCGGCAAGAGACCCAGTACTTC.